The clone carrying this T cell receptor (beta chain) appeared a single time. Generated by immunoSEQ multiplex PCR, the TCRdb table keeps only in-frame clones and is missing some. The sample records some 270,000 clones, 89% being singletons. CDR3 size: 15 residues. From germline, CDR1 is SGHRS and CDR2 YFSETQ. Trimming stripped 4 bases from V and 1 base from J, with 14 bases between. The entry originates in a study of blood T cell repertoires in COVID-19. About the research overall: The origin of the acute and convalescent COVID-19 samples was the United States, Italy and Spain.

Individuals drawn from approximately 26 US areas were about 18 to 95 years old. Categorization into cohorts depended on clinical history that participants reported. Sequenced: PBMCs or T cells enriched from blood (not recorded which). This clonotype was obtained from a middle-aged woman who had recovered from COVID-19. The rearrangement joins TRBV5-1 to TRBJ1-1, with D possibly being TRBD1 (5 bases). The CDR3 loop is CASSLGGVTNTEAFF. DNA for the CDR3: TGCGCCAGCAGCCTCGGAGGGGTAACGAACACTGAAGCTTTCTTT.